These 5 T cell receptor beta chains originate from one sample sequenced in a study of blood T cell repertoires in COVID-19. Using immunoSEQ multiplex PCR, the repertoire was profiled, and TCRdb retains in-frame clones only, with some absent. Here the sample spans approximately 200,000 clones, approximately 90% being singletons. The source material was peripheral blood. The source is a man under 40 with COVID-19, enrolled during active disease.

Only a few counts were recorded for this clone. The chain has TRBV11-2 and TRBJ2-7; possibly TRBD2 for D (5 bases). Germline CDR1 and CDR2: SGHAT and FQNNGV. V gave up 2 bases and J gave up 2 bases, with 10 bases separating them. The CDR3 extends over 14 amino acids. The CDR3 DNA reads as TGTGCCAGCAGCTTACCCGGGGTTCCCTACGAGCAGTACTTC. As protein: CASSLPGVPYEQYF.

This rearrangement joins TRBV27 to TRBJ1-3, with D maybe TRBD1 (5 bases). This CDR3 has 14 amino acids. V dropped 5 bases and J dropped 0 bases, with 8 bases sitting between them. Germline assignment: CDR1 MNHEY and CDR2 SMNVEV (reference sequence). The CDR3 sequence is CASSQGYSGNTIYF. The DNA for the CDR3 is TGTGCCAGCAGTCAGGGCTACTCTGGAAACACCATATATTTT.

The gene calls are TRBV12-5 and TRBJ2-7; 10 bases agree with TRBD2. Germline V gene sequence: CDR1 LGHNT, CDR2 FRNRAP. J was trimmed by 2 bases and V by 2 bases; bases with no gene match: 9. The CDR3 is 17 residues long. DNA of the CDR3: TGTGCTAGTGGTTTGATCAGCAGCGGGAGGGTAGCCTACGAGCAGTACTTC. Translation gives CASGLISSGRVAYEQYF.

The count of this clone is one. This rearrangement joins TRBV5-6 to TRBJ2-7; 7 positions agree with TRBD2. CDR1 is SGHDT and CDR2 is YYEEEE in the germline V gene. The CDR3 totals 16 residues. V was pared by 0 bases and J by 4 bases, with 10 bases of the junction left unmatched. Written as DNA, the CDR3 is TGTGCCAGCAGCTTGGATCCAAGCGGGGTGAGATACGAGCAGTACTTC. It specifies CASSLDPSGVRYEQYF.

This clone appeared a few times. The chain recombines TRBV11-2 with TRBJ2-2; TRBD1 might be the D (5 bases). V was shortened by 5 bases and J by 8 bases, with 12 bases between the two germline ends. From germline, CDR1 is SGHAT and CDR2 FQNNGV. The CDR3 covers 13 residues. In DNA form, the CDR3 reads TGTGCCAGCAGCCCCAGGGCGTGGGGGGAGCTGTTTTTT. It specifies CASSPRAWGELFF.